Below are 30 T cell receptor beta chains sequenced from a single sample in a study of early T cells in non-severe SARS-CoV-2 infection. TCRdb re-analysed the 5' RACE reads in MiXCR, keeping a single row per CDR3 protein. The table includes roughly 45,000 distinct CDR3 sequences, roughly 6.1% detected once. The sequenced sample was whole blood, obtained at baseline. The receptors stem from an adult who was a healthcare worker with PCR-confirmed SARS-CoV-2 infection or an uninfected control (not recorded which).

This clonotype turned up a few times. Here the CDR3 reads CASSQGLAGTYEQYF. For the CDR3, the DNA is TGTGCCAGCAGCCAAGGACTAGCGGGGACCTACGAGCAGTACTTC. The chain is built from TRBV3-1 and TRBJ2-7; 11 bases agree with TRBD2. This CDR3 is 15 amino acids long. CDR1 and CDR2 from the germline V gene are LGHDT and YNNKEL (reference sequence). Losses at the gene ends were 1 base for V and 2 bases for J; bases not matched to a gene: 1.

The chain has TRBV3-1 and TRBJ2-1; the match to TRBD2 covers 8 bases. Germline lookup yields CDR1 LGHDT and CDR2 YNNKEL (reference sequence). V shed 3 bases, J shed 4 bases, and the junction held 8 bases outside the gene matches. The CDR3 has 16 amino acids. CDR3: CASSHSDSGIYNEQFF. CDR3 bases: TGTGCCAGCAGCCACTCGGATAGCGGGATTTACAATGAGCAGTTCTTC.

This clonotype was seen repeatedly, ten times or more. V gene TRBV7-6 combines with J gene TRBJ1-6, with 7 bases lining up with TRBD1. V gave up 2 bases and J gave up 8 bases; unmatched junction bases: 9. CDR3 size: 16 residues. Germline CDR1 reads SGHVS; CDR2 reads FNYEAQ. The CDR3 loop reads CASSLKGDRVDSPLHF. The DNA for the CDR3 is TGTGCCAGCAGCTTAAAGGGAGACAGGGTGGATTCACCCCTCCACTTT.

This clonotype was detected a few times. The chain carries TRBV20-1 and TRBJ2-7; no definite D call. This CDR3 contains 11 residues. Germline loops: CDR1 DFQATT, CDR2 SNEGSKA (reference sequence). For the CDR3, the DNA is TGCACCCGCCCGAGCTCCTACGAGCAGTACTTC. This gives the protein CTRPSSYEQYF.

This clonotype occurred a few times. The CDR3 bases are TGCAGCGTTAATCGACTAGCGGGAGGGAGAGAGACCCAGTACTTC. It yields the protein CSVNRLAGGRETQYF. V usage is TRBV29-1 and J usage is TRBJ2-5, with 14 bases that match TRBD2. The CDR3 loop spans 15 amino acids. V lost 5 bases and J lost 4; bases outside the gene matches: 6. Looked up from germline, CDR1 is SQVTM and CDR2 is ANQGSEA.

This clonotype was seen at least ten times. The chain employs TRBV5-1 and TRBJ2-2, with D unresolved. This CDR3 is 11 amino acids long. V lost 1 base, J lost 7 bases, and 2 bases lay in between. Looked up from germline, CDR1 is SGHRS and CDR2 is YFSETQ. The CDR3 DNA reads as TGCGCCAGCAGCTTGATCGGGGAGCTGTTTTTT. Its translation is CASSLIGELFF.

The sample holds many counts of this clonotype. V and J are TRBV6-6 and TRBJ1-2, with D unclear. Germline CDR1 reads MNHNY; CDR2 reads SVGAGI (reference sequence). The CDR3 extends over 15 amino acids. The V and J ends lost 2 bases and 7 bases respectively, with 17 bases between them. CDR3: CASSYEAARSGGYTF. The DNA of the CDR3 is TGTGCCAGCAGTTACGAGGCAGCCCGGAGCGGTGGCTACACCTTC.

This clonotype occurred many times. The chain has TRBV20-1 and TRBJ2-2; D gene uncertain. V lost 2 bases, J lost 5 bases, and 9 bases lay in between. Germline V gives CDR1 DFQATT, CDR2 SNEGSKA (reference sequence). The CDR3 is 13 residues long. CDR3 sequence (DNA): TGCAGTGCTAGAAAAGGCGATACCGGGGAGCTGTTTTTT. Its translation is CSARKGDTGELFF.

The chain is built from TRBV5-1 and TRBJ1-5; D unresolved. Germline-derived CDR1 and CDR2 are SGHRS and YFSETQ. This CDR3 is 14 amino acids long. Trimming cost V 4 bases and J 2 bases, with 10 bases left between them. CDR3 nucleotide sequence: TGCGCCAGCAGCAGGTCGGGAGGCAATCAGCCCCAGCATTTT. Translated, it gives CASSRSGGNQPQHF.

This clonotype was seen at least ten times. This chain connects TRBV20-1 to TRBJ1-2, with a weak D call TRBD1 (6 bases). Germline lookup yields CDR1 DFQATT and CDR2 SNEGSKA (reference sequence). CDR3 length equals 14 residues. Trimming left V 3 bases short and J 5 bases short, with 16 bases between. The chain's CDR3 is CSASQDSLLYGYTF. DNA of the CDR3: TGCAGTGCTAGTCAGGACAGCCTACTATATGGCTACACCTTC.

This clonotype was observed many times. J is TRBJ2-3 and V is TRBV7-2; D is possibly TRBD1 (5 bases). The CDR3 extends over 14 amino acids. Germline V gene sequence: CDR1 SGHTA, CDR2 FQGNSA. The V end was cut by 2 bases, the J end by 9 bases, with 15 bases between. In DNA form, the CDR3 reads TGTGCCAGCAGCTTAAAAATGGGGCTCGGCACGCAGTATTTT. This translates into CASSLKMGLGTQYF.

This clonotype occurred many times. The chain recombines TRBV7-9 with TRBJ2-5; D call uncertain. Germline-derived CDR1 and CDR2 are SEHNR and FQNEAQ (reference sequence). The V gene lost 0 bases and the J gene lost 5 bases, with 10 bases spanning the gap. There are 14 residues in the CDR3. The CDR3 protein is CASSLARRQETQYF. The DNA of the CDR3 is TGTGCCAGCAGCTTAGCGAGGCGGCAGGAGACCCAGTACTTC.

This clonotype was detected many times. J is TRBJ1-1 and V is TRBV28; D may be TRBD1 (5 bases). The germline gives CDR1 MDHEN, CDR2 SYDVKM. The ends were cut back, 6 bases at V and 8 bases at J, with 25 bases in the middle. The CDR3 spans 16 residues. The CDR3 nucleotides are TGTGCCAGCAGCTGGAGATACGGGAAGGGACGGGCGGAAGCTTTCTTT. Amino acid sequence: CASSWRYGKGRAEAFF.

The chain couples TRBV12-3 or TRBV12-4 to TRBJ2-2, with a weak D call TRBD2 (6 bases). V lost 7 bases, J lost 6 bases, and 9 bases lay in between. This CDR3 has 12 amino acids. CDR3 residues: CASNTGAGELFF. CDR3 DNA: TGTGCCAGCAACACGGGGGCCGGGGAGCTGTTTTTT.

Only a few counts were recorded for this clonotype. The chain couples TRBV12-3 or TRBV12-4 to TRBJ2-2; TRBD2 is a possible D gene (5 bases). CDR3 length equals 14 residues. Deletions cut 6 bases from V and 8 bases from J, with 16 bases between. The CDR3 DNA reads TGTGCCAGCAGGTGGCCAGGAGGCGGAGGGGAGCTGTTTTTT. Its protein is CASRWPGGGGELFF.

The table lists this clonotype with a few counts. CDR3 residues: CASSSAGTPVVTDTQYF. The CDR3 DNA reads TGCGCCAGCAGCTCAGCCGGGACTCCCGTCGTCACAGATACGCAGTATTTT. The chain carries TRBV5-1 and TRBJ2-3, with D possibly matching TRBD2 (6 bases). V was shortened by 3 bases and J by 2 bases, with 19 bases between the two germline ends. Looked up from germline, CDR1 is SGHRS and CDR2 is YFSETQ. The CDR3 is 17 amino acids.

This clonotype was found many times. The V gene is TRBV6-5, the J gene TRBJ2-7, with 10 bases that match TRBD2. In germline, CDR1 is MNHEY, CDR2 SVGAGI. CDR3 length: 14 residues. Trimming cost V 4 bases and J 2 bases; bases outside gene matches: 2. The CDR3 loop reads CASSLAGGPYEQYF. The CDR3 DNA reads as TGTGCCAGCAGTTTAGCGGGAGGCCCCTACGAGCAGTACTTC.

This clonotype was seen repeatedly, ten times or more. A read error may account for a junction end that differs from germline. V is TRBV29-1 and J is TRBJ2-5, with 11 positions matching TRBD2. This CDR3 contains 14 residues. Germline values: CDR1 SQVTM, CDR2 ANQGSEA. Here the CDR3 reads CSVLTSGNQATQYF. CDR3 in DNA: TGCAGCGTGTTGACTAGCGGGAACCAAGCGACCCAGTACTTC.

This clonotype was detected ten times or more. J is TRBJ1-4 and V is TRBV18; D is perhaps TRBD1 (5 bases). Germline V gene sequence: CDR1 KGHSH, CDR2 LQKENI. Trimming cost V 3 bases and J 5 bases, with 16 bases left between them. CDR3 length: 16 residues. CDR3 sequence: CASSPAGGRKNEKLFF. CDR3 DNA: TGTGCCAGCTCACCCGCGGGGGGGAGAAAGAATGAAAAACTGTTTTTT.

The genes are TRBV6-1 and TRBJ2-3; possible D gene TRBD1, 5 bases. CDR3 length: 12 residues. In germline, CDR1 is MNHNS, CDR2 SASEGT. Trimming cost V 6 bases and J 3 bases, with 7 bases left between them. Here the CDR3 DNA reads TGTGCCAGCAGGGACAAAACAGATACGCAGTATTTT. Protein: CASRDKTDTQYF.

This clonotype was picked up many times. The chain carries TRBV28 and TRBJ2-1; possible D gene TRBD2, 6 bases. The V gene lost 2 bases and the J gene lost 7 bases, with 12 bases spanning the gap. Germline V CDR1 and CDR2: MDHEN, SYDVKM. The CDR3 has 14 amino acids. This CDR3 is CASSLGGIGNEQFF. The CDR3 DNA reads TGTGCCAGCAGTTTAGGCGGGATTGGGAATGAGCAGTTCTTC.

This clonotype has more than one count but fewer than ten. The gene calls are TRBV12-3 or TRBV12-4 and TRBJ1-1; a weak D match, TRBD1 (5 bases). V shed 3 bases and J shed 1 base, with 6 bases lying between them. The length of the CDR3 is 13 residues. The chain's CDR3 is CASSLTENTEAFF. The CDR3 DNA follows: TGTGCCAGCAGTTTGACAGAGAACACTGAAGCTTTCTTT.

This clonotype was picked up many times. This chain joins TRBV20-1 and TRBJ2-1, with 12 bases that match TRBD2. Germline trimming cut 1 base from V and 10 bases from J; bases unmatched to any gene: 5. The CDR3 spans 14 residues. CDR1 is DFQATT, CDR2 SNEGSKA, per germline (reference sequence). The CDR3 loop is CSARVTSGRWEQFF. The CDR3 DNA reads TGCAGTGCTAGAGTAACTAGCGGGAGGTGGGAGCAGTTCTTC.

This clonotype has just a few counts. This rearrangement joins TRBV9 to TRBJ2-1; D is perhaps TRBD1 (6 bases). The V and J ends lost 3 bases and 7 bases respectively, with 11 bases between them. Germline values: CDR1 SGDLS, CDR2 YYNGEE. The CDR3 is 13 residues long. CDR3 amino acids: CASSAHRENEQFF. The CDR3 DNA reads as TGTGCCAGCAGCGCCCACAGGGAGAATGAGCAGTTCTTC.

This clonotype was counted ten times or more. The CDR3 is CASSVRTGLSSGDEQFF. Written as DNA, the CDR3 is TGTGCCAGCAGCGTCAGGACAGGGCTAAGTTCCGGGGATGAGCAGTTCTTC. This sequence joins TRBV9 and TRBJ2-1; 8 nucleotides agree with TRBD1. J was trimmed by 8 bases and V by 2 bases; bases with no gene match: 15. From germline, CDR1 is SGDLS and CDR2 YYNGEE. The length of the CDR3 is 17 residues.

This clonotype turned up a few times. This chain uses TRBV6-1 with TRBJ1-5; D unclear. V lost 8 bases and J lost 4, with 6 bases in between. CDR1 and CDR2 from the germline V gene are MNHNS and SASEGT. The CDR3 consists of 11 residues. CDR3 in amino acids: CASGYNQPQHF. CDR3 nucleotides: TGTGCCAGCGGATATAATCAGCCCCAGCATTTT.

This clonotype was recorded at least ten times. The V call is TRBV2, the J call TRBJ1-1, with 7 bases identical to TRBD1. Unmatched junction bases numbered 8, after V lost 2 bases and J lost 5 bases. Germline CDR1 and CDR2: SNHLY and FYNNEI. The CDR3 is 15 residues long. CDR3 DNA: TGTGCCAGCAGTGAAACTAGGGGACAGTTTACTGAAGCTTTCTTT. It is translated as CASSETRGQFTEAFF.

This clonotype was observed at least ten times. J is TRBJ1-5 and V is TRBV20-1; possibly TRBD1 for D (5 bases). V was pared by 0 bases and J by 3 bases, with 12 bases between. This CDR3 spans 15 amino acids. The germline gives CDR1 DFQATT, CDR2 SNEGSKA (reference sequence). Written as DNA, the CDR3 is TGCAGTGCTAGAGATTTTCAGGGAAACAATCAGCCCCAGCATTTT. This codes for CSARDFQGNNQPQHF.

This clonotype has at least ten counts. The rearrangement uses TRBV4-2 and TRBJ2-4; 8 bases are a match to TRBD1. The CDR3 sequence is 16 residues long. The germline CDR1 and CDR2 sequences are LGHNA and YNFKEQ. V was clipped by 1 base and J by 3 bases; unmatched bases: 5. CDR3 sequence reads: CASSQGSGGHKNIQYF. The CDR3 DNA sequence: TGTGCCAGCAGCCAAGGTTCAGGGGGCCACAAAAACATTCAGTACTTC.

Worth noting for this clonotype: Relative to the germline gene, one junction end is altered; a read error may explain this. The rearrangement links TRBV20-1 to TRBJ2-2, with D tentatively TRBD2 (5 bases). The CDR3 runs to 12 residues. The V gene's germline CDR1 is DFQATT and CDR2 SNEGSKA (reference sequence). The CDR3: CSARDLVGELFF. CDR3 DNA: TGCAGTGCTAGAGATCTAGTCGGGGAGCTTTTTTTT.